A selection of T cell receptor beta chains follows, all from one sample in a study of blood T cell repertoires in COVID-19. The data were produced by immunoSEQ multiplex PCR, yet TCRdb's version contains in-frame clones alone and is incomplete. The table includes 100,000 to 150,000 clones, about 82% detected once. Material for sequencing was peripheral blood. The receptor source for this set is a human donor in a cohort sampled during active COVID-19. CDR3s include the opening cysteine and the closing phenylalanine or tryptophan. Fields, in order: J gene, clone size, V gene, D gene, CDR3 protein, CDR3 DNA. The D gene is left open where the match is weak. Where a row states a size, it is once, few, many or the class of an expanded clone; other rows omit it.

j_call: TRBJ1-5; clone_size: few; v_call: TRBV19; d_call: TRBD1; cdr3_aa: CASAGTGVRQPQHF; cdr3_nt: TGTGCCAGTGCCGGGACAGGGGTTCGGCAGCCCCAGCATTTT
j_call: TRBJ2-7; clone_size: -; v_call: TRBV2; d_call: -; cdr3_aa: CASIGGRITNYEQYF; cdr3_nt: TGTGCCAGCATCGGAGGACGGATCACCAACTACGAGCAGTACTTC
j_call: TRBJ1-4; clone_size: -; v_call: TRBV18; d_call: TRBD1; cdr3_aa: CASFGDRDEKLFF; cdr3_nt: TGTGCCAGCTTTGGGGACAGGGACGAAAAACTGTTTTTT
j_call: TRBJ2-1; clone_size: -; v_call: TRBV7-9; d_call: TRBD2; cdr3_aa: CASSLLAGANEQFF; cdr3_nt: TGTGCCAGCTCCTTATTAGCGGGGGCCAATGAGCAGTTCTTC
j_call: TRBJ1-2; clone_size: -; v_call: TRBV6-2/TRBV6-3; d_call: TRBD1; cdr3_aa: CASSPGQGRNYGYTF; cdr3_nt: TGTGCCAGCAGTCCGGGACAGGGAAGAAACTATGGCTACACCTTC
j_call: TRBJ2-1; clone_size: -; v_call: TRBV29-1; d_call: TRBD1; cdr3_aa: CSVYTGEGYNEQFF; cdr3_nt: TGCAGCGTTTACACAGGGGAAGGCTACAATGAGCAGTTCTTC
j_call: TRBJ2-7; clone_size: -; v_call: TRBV7-2; d_call: -; cdr3_aa: CASSSRKGTGTYEQYF; cdr3_nt: TGTGCCAGCAGCTCCCGGAAGGGTACAGGGACCTACGAGCAGTACTTC
j_call: TRBJ1-1; clone_size: -; v_call: TRBV18; d_call: TRBD1; cdr3_aa: CASSGDSLPNTEAFF; cdr3_nt: TGTGCCAGCTCAGGGGACAGCCTACCGAACACTGAAGCTTTCTTT
j_call: TRBJ2-6; clone_size: -; v_call: TRBV24-1; d_call: -; cdr3_aa: CATSDSRQGNVKDVLTF; cdr3_nt: TGTGCCACCAGTGACTCCCGGCAGGGGAATGTAAAGGACGTCCTGACTTTC
j_call: TRBJ1-5; clone_size: -; v_call: TRBV7-9; d_call: TRBD1; cdr3_aa: CASSSGQGIISQPQHF; cdr3_nt: TGTGCCAGCAGCTCCGGACAGGGTATTATCAGCCAGCCCCAGCATTTT
j_call: TRBJ2-1; clone_size: -; v_call: TRBV4-1; d_call: -; cdr3_aa: CASSQVFSPRQGSLYNEQFF; cdr3_nt: TGCGCCAGCAGCCAAGTATTCTCACCTAGGCAGGGGTCCCTCTACAATGAGCAGTTCTTC
j_call: TRBJ2-1; clone_size: few; v_call: TRBV5-1; d_call: TRBD1; cdr3_aa: CASSLEVDRGWNEQFF; cdr3_nt: TGCGCCAGCAGCTTGGAGGTGGACAGGGGTTGGAATGAGCAGTTCTTC
j_call: TRBJ2-3; clone_size: once; v_call: TRBV5-1; d_call: -; cdr3_aa: CASSSEGFRETDTQYF; cdr3_nt: TGCGCCAGCAGCTCCGAAGGGTTCAGGGAAACAGATACGCAGTATTTT
j_call: TRBJ2-7; clone_size: -; v_call: TRBV27; d_call: TRBD2; cdr3_aa: CASRSTSGSSQGVWEQYF; cdr3_nt: TGTGCCAGCAGATCGACTAGCGGGAGCAGCCAGGGTGTGTGGGAGCAGTACTTC
j_call: TRBJ1-1; clone_size: -; v_call: TRBV29-1; d_call: TRBD1; cdr3_aa: CSVSGTASWAFF; cdr3_nt: TGCAGCGTCTCCGGGACAGCTTCCTGGGCTTTCTTT
j_call: TRBJ2-3; clone_size: -; v_call: TRBV7-6; d_call: TRBD2; cdr3_aa: CASSLGTSGSSDTQYF; cdr3_nt: TGTGCCAGCAGCTTAGGGACTAGCGGGAGCTCAGATACGCAGTATTTT
j_call: TRBJ2-7; clone_size: -; v_call: TRBV27; d_call: -; cdr3_aa: CASSLSDTRPYEQYF; cdr3_nt: TGTGCCAGCAGTTTAAGTGACACTCGGCCCTACGAGCAGTACTTC
j_call: TRBJ2-7; clone_size: once; v_call: TRBV18; d_call: -; cdr3_aa: CASSTGGIPYEQYF; cdr3_nt: TGTGCCAGCTCAACCGGCGGGATCCCCTACGAGCAGTACTTC
j_call: TRBJ2-1; clone_size: -; v_call: TRBV19; d_call: -; cdr3_aa: CASSMRGSGSASYNEQFF; cdr3_nt: TGTGCCAGTAGTATGAGGGGAAGCGGGTCGGCCTCCTACAATGAGCAGTTCTTC
j_call: TRBJ2-1; clone_size: once; v_call: TRBV25-1; d_call: -; cdr3_aa: CARQTRTAGNNEQFF; cdr3_nt: TGTGCCAGACAGACCAGGACAGCCGGAAACAATGAGCAGTTCTTC
j_call: TRBJ2-1; clone_size: -; v_call: TRBV6-6; d_call: -; cdr3_aa: CASSYPAGDPNEQFF; cdr3_nt: TGTGCCAGCAGTTACCCCGCAGGGGACCCCAATGAGCAGTTCTTC
j_call: TRBJ1-3; clone_size: -; v_call: TRBV30; d_call: -; cdr3_aa: CAWRGPGAGGNTIYF; cdr3_nt: TGTGCCTGGAGGGGACCAGGGGCCGGTGGAAACACCATATATTTT
j_call: TRBJ2-5; clone_size: -; v_call: TRBV5-4; d_call: -; cdr3_aa: CASSWDTEETQYF; cdr3_nt: TGTGCCAGCAGCTGGGACACCGAAGAGACCCAGTACTTC
j_call: TRBJ2-7; clone_size: -; v_call: TRBV4-1; d_call: -; cdr3_aa: CASSQDVTGGAYEQYF; cdr3_nt: TGCGCCAGCAGCCAAGATGTAACAGGGGGGGCCTACGAGCAGTACTTC
j_call: TRBJ2-7; clone_size: -; v_call: TRBV6-2/TRBV6-3; d_call: TRBD2; cdr3_aa: CASSPDLFAAGVYEQYF; cdr3_nt: TGTGCCAGCAGCCCCGACCTATTTGCAGCGGGAGTCTACGAGCAGTACTTC
j_call: TRBJ2-3; clone_size: -; v_call: TRBV27; d_call: TRBD1; cdr3_aa: CASSTGTGVIDTQYF; cdr3_nt: TGTGCCAGCAGTACCGGGACAGGGGTCATAGATACGCAGTATTTT
j_call: TRBJ2-7; clone_size: -; v_call: TRBV6-5; d_call: TRBD2; cdr3_aa: CASSTKAGGTGEQYF; cdr3_nt: TGTGCCAGCAGCACGAAGGCGGGAGGGACGGGCGAGCAGTACTTC
j_call: TRBJ1-2; clone_size: -; v_call: TRBV14; d_call: TRBD1; cdr3_aa: CASSEPGQGYYGYTF; cdr3_nt: TGTGCCAGCAGCGAACCGGGACAGGGTTACTATGGCTACACCTTC
j_call: TRBJ1-5; clone_size: few; v_call: TRBV7-6; d_call: -; cdr3_aa: CASSFRGGQPQHF; cdr3_nt: TGTGCCAGCAGCTTTAGGGGGGGTCAGCCCCAGCATTTT
j_call: TRBJ2-7; clone_size: -; v_call: TRBV27; d_call: TRBD2; cdr3_aa: CASSSWTSGVTYEQYF; cdr3_nt: TGTGCCAGCAGTTCCTGGACTAGCGGGGTGACCTACGAGCAGTACTTC
j_call: TRBJ2-3; clone_size: once; v_call: TRBV2; d_call: -; cdr3_aa: CASSDPIQETTSTDTQYF; cdr3_nt: TGTGCCAGCAGTGATCCCATCCAAGAGACTACCTCCACAGATACGCAGTATTTT
j_call: TRBJ2-7; clone_size: once; v_call: TRBV27; d_call: TRBD1; cdr3_aa: CASRINRDRAYEQYF; cdr3_nt: TGTGCCAGCAGGATAAACCGGGACAGAGCCTACGAGCAGTACTTC
j_call: TRBJ2-1; clone_size: -; v_call: TRBV7-2; d_call: -; cdr3_aa: CASSLVLSSYNEQFF; cdr3_nt: TGTGCCAGCAGCTTAGTTCTCAGCTCCTACAATGAGCAGTTCTTC
j_call: TRBJ1-1; clone_size: -; v_call: TRBV5-1; d_call: -; cdr3_aa: CASSLRDLNTEAFF; cdr3_nt: TGCGCCAGCAGCTTGAGAGATCTGAACACTGAAGCTTTCTTT
j_call: TRBJ2-7; clone_size: once; v_call: TRBV29-1; d_call: -; cdr3_aa: CSVGLPLSYEQYF; cdr3_nt: TGCAGCGTTGGGCTCCCCTTGTCCTACGAGCAGTACTTC
j_call: TRBJ1-6; clone_size: -; v_call: TRBV28; d_call: -; cdr3_aa: CASSLVWAAGSPLHF; cdr3_nt: TGTGCCAGCAGTTTAGTTTGGGCAGCAGGTTCACCCCTCCACTTT
j_call: TRBJ2-3; clone_size: -; v_call: TRBV2; d_call: -; cdr3_aa: CASSNRDTYTDTQYF; cdr3_nt: TGTGCCAGCAGCAATCGGGACACCTACACAGATACGCAGTATTTT
j_call: TRBJ1-5; clone_size: -; v_call: TRBV19; d_call: TRBD1; cdr3_aa: CASADRPNQPQHF; cdr3_nt: TGTGCCAGCGCGGACAGGCCCAATCAGCCCCAGCATTTT
j_call: TRBJ2-3; clone_size: -; v_call: TRBV19; d_call: TRBD1; cdr3_aa: CASSILQGQGDTQYF; cdr3_nt: TGTGCCAGTAGTATCCTTCAAGGACAGGGTGATACGCAGTATTTT
j_call: TRBJ1-2; clone_size: many; v_call: TRBV7-8; d_call: -; cdr3_aa: CASSLDINYGYTF; cdr3_nt: TGTGCCAGCAGCTTAGACATTAACTATGGCTACACCTTC